Below are 7 T cell receptor beta chains sequenced from a single sample in a study of shared clonotypes between healthy human individuals (TCRdb year 2020). Library generation was performed with the immunoSEQ multiplex PCR assay. The clones in this table, taken by TCRdb from immuneACCESS, are in-frame only. Not every clone is retained; where verified, under half of the shortfall comes from an unresolved V gene, and the cause of the rest is unknown. The sample table lists hundreds of thousands of clones, 95% to 97% of them with a count of one. Jointly, the top ten make up about 0.11% of the sample. CD8 naive samples were CD45RO-negative cells positively selected for CCR7, giving a CD45RA+CCR7+ population that excluded TemRA cells. Sequencing used naive CD8+ T cells sorted from blood. In the paper's terms, the cell subset or site label means: CD45RA+CCR7+. These receptors originate from a woman in her twenties or thirties in good health.

The chain uses TRBV4-1 and TRBJ2-3; no reliable D call. Germline CDR1 is MGHRA and CDR2 is YSYEKL. There are 16 residues in the CDR3. Deletions cut 0 bases from V and 0 bases from J, with 10 bases between. CDR3 region: CASSQEHRPSTDTQYF. The CDR3 DNA sequence: TGCGCCAGCAGCCAAGAACACAGACCTAGCACAGATACGCAGTATTTT.

This chain links TRBV28 with TRBJ2-7; D remains ambiguous. This CDR3 has 19 residues. Trimming left V 5 bases short and J 4 bases short, with 30 bases between. CDR1 and CDR2 from the germline V gene are MDHEN and SYDVKM. CDR3 in DNA: TGTGCCAGCAGTACCCGGGTGCAACACACCCATTTAAGATGGTACGAGCAGTACTTC. Its protein is CASSTRVQHTHLRWYEQYF.

This sequence joins TRBV4-1 and TRBJ2-7; D could derive from TRBD1 or TRBD2 (6 bases each). The CDR3 is 13 amino acids. Germline CDR1 MGHRA, CDR2 YSYEKL. The V end was cut by 4 bases, the J end by 3 bases, with 10 bases between. CDR3 bases: TGCGCCAGCAGCCCGGGGGCTAACTACGAGCAGTACTTC. Protein: CASSPGANYEQYF.

The genes are TRBV7-2 and TRBJ2-1; D is unresolved. Trimming stripped 1 base from V and 4 bases from J, with 20 bases between. The CDR3 length is 18 residues. CDR1 and CDR2 from the germline V gene are SGHTA and FQGNSA. The CDR3 coding sequence is TGTGCCAGCAGCTTAGAAAACGCTTTTCAATCTTTTTACAATGAGCAGTTCTTC. This codes for CASSLENAFQSFYNEQFF.

The gene calls are TRBV10-3 and TRBJ1-3, with TRBD1 matching 7 bases. From germline, CDR1 is ENHRY and CDR2 SYGVKD. The CDR3 spans 16 residues. Trimming removed 3 bases from V and 2 bases from J; junction bases left unmatched: 7. CDR3 residues: CAISDQEGATGNTIYF. The CDR3 DNA sequence: TGTGCCATCAGTGATCAGGAGGGGGCGACTGGAAACACCATATATTTT.

The gene calls are TRBV5-6 and TRBJ1-2; D unresolved. The CDR3 length is 13 residues. CDR1 is SGHDT, CDR2 YYEEEE, per germline. Trimming stripped 3 bases from V and 6 bases from J, with 12 bases between. The CDR3 region is CASSYKSRDGYTF. The CDR3 nucleotides are TGTGCCAGCAGCTACAAATCGAGGGATGGCTACACCTTC.

The chain uses TRBV28 and TRBJ2-7; 7 bases are shared with TRBD1. The CDR3 is 14 residues long. From germline, CDR1 is MDHEN and CDR2 SYDVKM. J was trimmed by 3 bases and V by 6 bases; bases with no gene match: 8. Written as DNA, the CDR3 is TGTGCCAGCAGCCGGGACAGCGAGCTCTACGAGCAGTACTTC. Residues: CASSRDSELYEQYF.